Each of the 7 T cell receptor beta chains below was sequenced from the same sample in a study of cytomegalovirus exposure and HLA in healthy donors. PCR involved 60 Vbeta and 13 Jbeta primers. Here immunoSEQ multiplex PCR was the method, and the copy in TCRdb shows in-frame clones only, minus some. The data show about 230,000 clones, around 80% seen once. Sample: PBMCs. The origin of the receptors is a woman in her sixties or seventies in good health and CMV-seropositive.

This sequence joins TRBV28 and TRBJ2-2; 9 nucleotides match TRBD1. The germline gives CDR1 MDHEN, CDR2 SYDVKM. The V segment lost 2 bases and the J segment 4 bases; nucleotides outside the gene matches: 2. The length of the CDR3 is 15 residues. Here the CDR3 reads CASSLGGQGTGELFF. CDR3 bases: TGTGCCAGCAGTTTAGGGGGACAGGGCACCGGGGAGCTGTTTTTT.

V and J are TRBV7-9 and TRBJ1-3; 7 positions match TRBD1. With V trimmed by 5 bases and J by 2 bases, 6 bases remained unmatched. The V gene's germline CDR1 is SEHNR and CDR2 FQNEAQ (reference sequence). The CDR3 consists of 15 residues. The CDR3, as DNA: TGTGCCAGCAGCGCCACAGGGGCAGCTGGAAACACCATATATTTT. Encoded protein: CASSATGAAGNTIYF. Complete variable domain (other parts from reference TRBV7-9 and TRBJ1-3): DTGVSQNPRHKITKRGQNVTFRCDPISEHNRLYWYRQTLGQGPEFLTYFQNEAQLEKSRLLSDRFSAERPKGSFSTLEIQRTEQGDSAMYLCASSATGAAGNTIYFGEGSWLTVV.

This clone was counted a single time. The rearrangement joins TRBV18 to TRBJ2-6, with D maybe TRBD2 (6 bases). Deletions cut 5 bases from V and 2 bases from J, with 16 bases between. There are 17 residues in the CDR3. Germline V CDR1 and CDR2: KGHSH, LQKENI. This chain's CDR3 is CASSTDVPGAGANVLTF. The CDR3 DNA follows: TGTGCCAGCTCAACGGACGTACCGGGGGCTGGGGCCAACGTCCTGACTTTC.

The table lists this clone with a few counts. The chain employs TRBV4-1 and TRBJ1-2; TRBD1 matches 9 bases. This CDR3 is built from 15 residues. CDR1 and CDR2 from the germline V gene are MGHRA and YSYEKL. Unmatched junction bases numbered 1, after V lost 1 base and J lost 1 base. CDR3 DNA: TGCGCCAGCAGCCAAGGGACAGGGGATAACTATGGCTACACCTTC. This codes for CASSQGTGDNYGYTF.

The CDR3 here is CASSLGAAGIHEQFF. The CDR3 DNA reads TGTGCCAGCAGCTTAGGGGCGGCGGGGATACATGAGCAGTTCTTC. V gene TRBV11-3 combines with J gene TRBJ2-1, with D possibly TRBD2 on 6 matching bases. Trimming left V 1 base short and J 8 bases short, with 15 bases between. Germline V gives CDR1 SGHNT, CDR2 YENEEA. This CDR3 has 15 residues.

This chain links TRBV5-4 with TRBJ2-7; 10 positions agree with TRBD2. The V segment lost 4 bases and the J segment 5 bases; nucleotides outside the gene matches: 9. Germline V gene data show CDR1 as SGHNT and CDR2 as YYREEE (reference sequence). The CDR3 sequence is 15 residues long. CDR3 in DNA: TGTGCCAGCAGCGATAAGCGGGAGGGCCGGAACGAGCAGTACTTC. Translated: CASSDKREGRNEQYF. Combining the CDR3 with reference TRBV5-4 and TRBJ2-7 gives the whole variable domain ETGVTQSPTHLIKTRGQQVTLRCSSQSGHNTVSWYQQALGQGPQFIFQYYREEENGRGNFPPRFSGLQFPNYSSELNVNALELDDSALYLCASSDKREGRNEQYFGPGTRLTVT.

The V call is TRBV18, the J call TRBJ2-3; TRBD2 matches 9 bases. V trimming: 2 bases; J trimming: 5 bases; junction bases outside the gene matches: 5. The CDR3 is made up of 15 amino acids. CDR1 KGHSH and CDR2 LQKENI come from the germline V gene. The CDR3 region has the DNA TGTGCCAGCTCACCATTAGCGGGAGTGCAAGATACGCAGTATTTT. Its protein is CASSPLAGVQDTQYF.